This passage covers 22 T cell receptor beta chains from one sample sequenced in a study of shared clonotypes between healthy human individuals. Here immunoSEQ multiplex PCR was the method, and the copy in TCRdb shows in-frame clones only, minus some. The data contain about 2.1 million clones, roughly 95% of them singletons. It was CD45RO-negative cells, positively selected for CCR7, that made up naive CD8 cells, with terminally differentiated effector memory CD45RA+ cells excluded. Sequenced sample: naive CD8+ T cells from PBMCs. Receptor source: a man aged 18 to 29 in good health. Some clones in this sample may be carry-over from other donors' samples.

V is TRBV19 and J is TRBJ2-3; TRBD2 might be the D (5 bases). Germline V CDR1 and CDR2: LNHDA, SQIVND (reference sequence). The CDR3 is 16 residues long. V was pared by 3 bases and J by 1 base, with 14 bases between. CDR3 bases: TGTGCCAGTAGTATTCCTAGCCTTGGCCGCACAGATACGCAGTATTTT. Protein: CASSIPSLGRTDTQYF.

The chain combines TRBV14 with TRBJ2-7; TRBD2 might be the D (5 bases). This CDR3 spans 15 amino acids. The germline CDR1 and CDR2 sequences are SGHDN and FVKESK. V was cut by 0 bases and J by 1 base, with 10 bases left in between. The CDR3 reads CASSQEGEGSYEQYF. The CDR3 nucleotides are TGTGCCAGCAGCCAAGAGGGTGAGGGATCCTACGAGCAGTACTTC.

The rearrangement links TRBV5-1 to TRBJ2-7, with D perhaps TRBD2 (6 bases). The CDR3 is made up of 16 amino acids. Germline V gene sequence: CDR1 SGHRS, CDR2 YFSETQ. Trimming removed 3 bases at V and 2 bases at J, with 18 bases between. The DNA for the CDR3 is TGCGCCAGCAGCTCTAGCTTACGGGAGTCCACCTACGAGCAGTACTTC. This encodes CASSSSLRESTYEQYF.

The genes are TRBV7-2 and TRBJ2-7, with D unclear. The CDR3 runs 15 residues. V was shortened by 1 base and J by 0 bases, with 10 bases between the two germline ends. Per the germline V gene, CDR1 is SGHTA and CDR2 is FQGNSA. In nucleotides, the CDR3 is TGTGCCAGCAGCTTAGACAAGGGAAGCTCCTACGAGCAGTACTTC. It is translated as CASSLDKGSSYEQYF.

Only one count was recorded for this clone. This chain joins TRBV11-2 and TRBJ1-1, with D unclear. Germline V CDR1 and CDR2: SGHAT, FQNNGV. This CDR3 spans 13 amino acids. Trimming stripped 5 bases from V and 3 bases from J, with 10 bases between. CDR3 sequence reads: CASSPDGYTEAFF. In DNA form, the CDR3 reads TGTGCCAGCAGCCCGGACGGGTACACTGAAGCTTTCTTT.

V and J are TRBV28 and TRBJ1-5; D uncertain. Germline V gene data show CDR1 as MDHEN and CDR2 as SYDVKM. The V and J ends lost 5 bases and 5 bases respectively, with 10 bases between them. CDR3 length: 13 residues. The DNA of the CDR3 is TGTGCCAGCAGTCAGAATTTGGATCAGCCCCAGCATTTT. It yields the protein CASSQNLDQPQHF.

V usage is TRBV27 and J usage is TRBJ2-7, with TRBD2 identical over 8 bases. Germline trimming cut 8 bases from V and 3 bases from J; bases unmatched to any gene: 12. Germline CDR1 MNHEY, CDR2 SMNVEV (reference sequence). This CDR3 has 15 amino acids. The CDR3 nucleotides are TGTGCCAGCGGACCGGGGGGGGCTGAAGGCTACGAGCAGTACTTC. Protein: CASGPGGAEGYEQYF.

The chain recombines TRBV6-1 with TRBJ1-2, with D tentatively TRBD1 (5 bases). The germline V and J ends were trimmed by 3 bases and 0 bases, with 17 bases remaining between them. The CDR3 covers 17 residues. The germline gives CDR1 MNHNS, CDR2 SASEGT. In nucleotides, the CDR3 is TGTGCCAGCAGTGATACGGCAGGGAGAGGCGCTAACTATGGCTACACCTTC. As protein: CASSDTAGRGANYGYTF.

As to this clone: The final CDR3 position lacks the conserved phenylalanine or tryptophan, pointing to a likely read error. The limits of the CDR3 on the DNA are not certain, so only TCRdb's listed CDR3 is given. CDR3: CASRGVPL. J is TRBJ2-7 and V is TRBV19; the table assigns TRBD1, which was not confirmed against the DNA. The CDR3 is 8 amino acids in total, end residues counted. Germline CDR1 reads LNHDA; CDR2 reads SQIVND (reference sequence).

This chain connects TRBV10-1 to TRBJ2-1, with TRBD2 identical over 8 bases. Trimming at V came to 9 bases and at J to 15 bases, leaving 10 bases not matched to a gene. Germline CDR1 and CDR2: WNHNN and SYGVQD (reference sequence). The CDR3 spans 11 residues. CDR3 region: CASSTGTRLFF. The CDR3 DNA reads TGCGCCAGTTCGACCGGGACTAGGCTGTTCTTC.

The V call is TRBV25-1, the J call TRBJ2-7, with 8 bases aligning to TRBD2. The CDR3 runs to 14 residues. After removal of 9 bases from V and 3 bases from J, the junction contained 10 bases not matched to a gene. Looked up from germline, CDR1 is MGHDK and CDR2 is SYGVNS. CDR3 residues: CASKTSGGYYEQYF. CDR3 coding DNA: TGTGCCAGTAAAACTAGCGGAGGGTACTACGAGCAGTACTTC.

Turning to this clone: The identical CDR3 is also encoded by other nucleotide sequences in the sample. V usage is TRBV6-5 and J usage is TRBJ2-7; D may match TRBD1 or TRBD2 (5 bases each). This CDR3 is built from 13 residues. V gave up 0 bases and J gave up 5 bases, with 8 bases separating them. The germline gives CDR1 MNHEY, CDR2 SVGAGI. The CDR3 sequence: CASSYSRGNEQYF. The CDR3 nucleotides read TGTGCCAGCAGTTACTCGAGGGGTAACGAGCAGTACTTC.

The V and J genes are TRBV7-2 and TRBJ2-1, with a tentative D call TRBD1 (5 bases). The CDR3 is 15 residues long. Trimming cost V 2 bases and J 1 base, with 9 bases left between them. Germline V gene lookup returns CDR1 SGHTA and CDR2 FQGNSA. Here the CDR3 DNA reads TGTGCCAGCAGCTTATCTGACAGATCCTACAATGAGCAGTTCTTC. Amino acids: CASSLSDRSYNEQFF.

This chain uses TRBV5-4 with TRBJ2-3; D possibly corresponds to TRBD2 (5 bases). Trimming stripped 2 bases from V and 3 bases from J, with 16 bases between. Germline V gives CDR1 SGHNT, CDR2 YYREEE (reference sequence). There are 16 residues in the CDR3. The CDR3 nucleotides are TGTGCCAGCAGCTTCCGGACTCAGAGAGCTACAGATACGCAGTATTTT. Translating it yields CASSFRTQRATDTQYF.

This clone was observed a handful of times. The chain employs TRBV29-1 and TRBJ1-2, with D possibly being TRBD1 (6 bases). The CDR3 consists of 13 residues. Looked up from germline, CDR1 is SQVTM and CDR2 is ANQGSEA. The V end was cut by 4 bases, the J end by 3 bases, with 12 bases between. The CDR3 bases are TGCAGCGTTGTCCCAGGGGAAGACTATGGCTACACCTTC. Protein: CSVVPGEDYGYTF.

The V call is TRBV29-1, the J call TRBJ2-7; 8 nucleotides match TRBD2. The CDR3 is made up of 16 amino acids. The ends lost 3 bases at V and 3 bases at J; junction bases unmatched: 13. Germline lookup yields CDR1 SQVTM and CDR2 ANQGSEA. Here the CDR3 reads CSVEADTGTRRYEQYF. The DNA for the CDR3 is TGCAGCGTTGAGGCTGATACCGGGACTAGGCGCTACGAGCAGTACTTC.

This rearrangement joins TRBV2 to TRBJ2-1; D gene uncertain. Trimming cost V 4 bases and J 3 bases, with 13 bases left between them. Germline assignment: CDR1 SNHLY and CDR2 FYNNEI. The CDR3 has 15 residues. The CDR3 DNA follows: TGTGCCAGCAGTGGTTTAGAACTCTACTACAATGAGCAGTTCTTC. Translating it yields CASSGLELYYNEQFF.

The chain uses TRBV27 and TRBJ2-7; D is undetermined. Germline V gives CDR1 MNHEY, CDR2 SMNVEV (reference sequence). Trimming pared 5 bases from V and 3 bases from J, leaving 11 bases between. The length of the CDR3 is 13 residues. In DNA form, the CDR3 reads TGTGCCAGCAGTCTCCATAAGATCTACGAGCAGTACTTC. Residues: CASSLHKIYEQYF.

The CDR3 coding sequence is TGTGCCAGCAGCTTTCCTTGGAACTTCTATGGCTACACCTTC. Amino acid sequence: CASSFPWNFYGYTF. The chain carries TRBV7-9 and TRBJ1-2, with D uncertain. The CDR3 has 14 residues. Trimming shortened V by 3 bases and J by 4 bases, and 12 bases separated the two germline ends. Germline V gene data show CDR1 as SEHNR and CDR2 as FQNEAQ (reference sequence).

This clone was seen a single time. This CDR3 is CASNLALPYEQYF. The CDR3 nucleotides read TGCGCCAGCAACTTAGCCCTACCCTACGAGCAGTACTTC. J is TRBJ2-7 and V is TRBV23-1; no definite D call. TRBV23-1 is treated as an ORF (open reading frame) with a function not yet certain. This CDR3 is 13 amino acids long. V dropped 7 bases and J dropped 2 bases, with 12 bases sitting between them.

V and J are TRBV28 and TRBJ1-1; the match to TRBD1 covers 7 bases. CDR3 length: 15 amino acids. The V segment lost 6 bases and the J segment 0 bases; nucleotides outside the gene matches: 7. CDR1 and CDR2 from the germline V gene are MDHEN and SYDVKM. The CDR3 DNA sequence: TGTGCCAGCAGCCTGGCCGGGACAGTGAACACTGAAGCTTTCTTT. The encoded protein is CASSLAGTVNTEAFF.

V gene TRBV7-9 combines with J gene TRBJ1-2; no clear D gene. Per the germline V gene, CDR1 is SEHNR and CDR2 is FQNEAQ (reference sequence). The CDR3 has 14 amino acids. V lost 2 bases and J lost 6, with 13 bases in between. This CDR3 is CASSLFETMDGYTF. CDR3 coding DNA: TGTGCCAGCAGCTTATTTGAGACGATGGATGGCTACACCTTC.